The 18 T cell receptor beta chains in this list originate from one sample, sequenced in a study of cytomegalovirus exposure and HLA in healthy donors. PCR employed 60 Vbeta and 13 Jbeta primers. Method: immunoSEQ multiplex PCR; TCRdb's copy keeps in-frame clones and lacks some. Of fewer than 150,000 clones in the sample, about three quarters were seen once. Sequenced input: PBMCs. The receptors stem from a man in his forties in good health and CMV-seropositive.

The V gene is TRBV6-1, the J gene TRBJ2-7; 8 positions agree with TRBD1. This CDR3 contains 14 residues. After removal of 5 bases from V and 5 bases from J, the junction contained 8 bases not matched to a gene. Germline V gives CDR1 MNHNS, CDR2 SASEGT. The CDR3 is CASSTRTGLDEQYF. The CDR3 nucleotides are TGTGCCAGCAGTACCCGGACAGGGTTGGACGAGCAGTACTTC.

This clone was detected once. The chain uses TRBV7-8 and TRBJ1-1; D unclear. CDR1 is SGHVS, CDR2 FQNEAQ, per germline. Trimming removed 5 bases at V and 4 bases at J, with 14 bases between. CDR3 length: 14 amino acids. CDR3 coding DNA: TGTGCCAGCAGCCAGACTCCTTCGGCCACTGAAGCTTTCTTT. As protein: CASSQTPSATEAFF.

The CDR3 nucleotides are TGTGCCACCAGCAGAGAAAAGTCGGGGTTGGGACAGCATTTT. The encoded protein is CATSREKSGLGQHF. V gene TRBV15 combines with J gene TRBJ1-5; D uncertain. Trimming took 0 bases from V and 13 from J, leaving 16 bases between them. The CDR3 extends over 14 amino acids. Germline lookup yields CDR1 LNHNV and CDR2 YYDKDF (reference sequence).

The rearrangement uses TRBV5-1 and TRBJ2-7; 8 nucleotides match TRBD1. J was trimmed by 6 bases and V by 4 bases; bases with no gene match: 12. The CDR3 contains 15 residues. In germline, CDR1 is SGHRS, CDR2 YFSETQ. The chain's CDR3 is CASSVKTGQAVEQYF. CDR3 DNA sequence: TGCGCCAGCAGCGTAAAGACGGGACAGGCCGTCGAGCAGTACTTC.

The V call is TRBV10-3, the J call TRBJ1-1, with D maybe TRBD1 (5 bases). The CDR3 length is 14 residues. V was clipped by 5 bases and J by 3 bases, with 13 bases between them. Per germline, CDR1 ENHRY and CDR2 SYGVKD. CDR3 nucleotides: TGTGCCATCAGTAGCAGGGAAATAGACACTGAAGCTTTCTTT. Protein: CAISSREIDTEAFF.

The chain employs TRBV9 and TRBJ2-5, with 10 bases matching TRBD1. Germline V gene lookup returns CDR1 SGDLS and CDR2 YYNGEE. This CDR3 is built from 19 residues. Losses at the gene ends were 5 bases for V and 3 bases for J; bases not matched to a gene: 19. CDR3 amino acids: CASSPTRTGGGDYKETQYF. The DNA of the CDR3 is TGTGCCAGCAGTCCCACTCGGACAGGGGGTGGTGACTACAAAGAGACCCAGTACTTC.

The genes are TRBV5-1 and TRBJ2-7, with D tentatively TRBD1 (5 bases). CDR1 and CDR2 (germline): SGHRS, YFSETQ. V was clipped by 1 base and J by 6 bases, with 11 bases between them. The CDR3 is 13 amino acids. CDR3 amino acids: CASSLFRQTEQYF. For the CDR3, the DNA is TGCGCCAGCAGCTTGTTTCGACAGACCGAGCAGTACTTC.

The J gene is TRBJ1-5, the V gene TRBV27; tentative D call: TRBD1 (6 bases). V was shortened by 3 bases and J by 3 bases, with 9 bases between the two germline ends. Germline V gene lookup returns CDR1 MNHEY and CDR2 SMNVEV (reference sequence). The CDR3 is 14 amino acids. CDR3 region: CASSFRQDNQPQHF. The CDR3 DNA follows: TGTGCCAGCAGTTTTCGACAGGACAATCAGCCCCAGCATTTT.

The chain is built from TRBV18 and TRBJ1-1, with D perhaps TRBD1 (5 bases). Looked up from germline, CDR1 is KGHSH and CDR2 is LQKENI. The V gene lost 3 bases and the J gene lost 4 bases, with 15 bases spanning the gap. The CDR3 is made up of 15 amino acids. CDR3 region: CASSPLGRQGTEAFF. CDR3 coding DNA: TGTGCCAGCTCACCCCTTGGAAGGCAGGGCACTGAAGCTTTCTTT.

The gene calls are TRBV1 and TRBJ2-7; the table names TRBD2, a call not compared with the DNA. TRBV1 counts as a pseudogene. The CDR3 extends over 17 amino acids. The DNA for the CDR3 is TGCACCAGCAGCCAGGGCGGGAGGGCCCTCCGTGGCTACGAGCAGTACTTC. Encoded protein: CTSSQGGRALRGYEQYF.

The CDR3 here is CASRGTFGAFF. The DNA for the CDR3 is TGTGCCAGCAGAGGGACTTTCGGAGCTTTCTTT. This chain links TRBV28 with TRBJ1-1, with a possible D match to TRBD1 (5 bases). Per germline, CDR1 MDHEN and CDR2 SYDVKM. There are 11 residues in the CDR3. V lost 6 bases to trimming and J lost 10 bases, with 12 bases between them.

The chain recombines TRBV4-2 with TRBJ2-7; D might be TRBD2 (6 bases). Trimming cost V 1 base and J 5 bases, with 15 bases left between them. The V gene's germline CDR1 is LGHNA and CDR2 YNFKEQ. CDR3 length: 15 amino acids. CDR3 residues: CASSQAEWRGDEQYF. For the CDR3, the DNA is TGTGCCAGCAGCCAAGCCGAGTGGCGGGGCGACGAGCAGTACTTC.

This clone showed up just once. The chain combines TRBV27 with TRBJ1-6; the match to TRBD1 covers 7 bases. The V and J ends lost 6 bases and 7 bases, in that order; junction bases with no gene match: 6. The germline gives CDR1 MNHEY, CDR2 SMNVEV (reference sequence). The CDR3 contains 14 residues. This CDR3 reads CASSYRGLNSPLHF. The CDR3 DNA follows: TGTGCCAGCAGCTACAGGGGTTTGAATTCACCCCTCCACTTT.

The chain uses TRBV9 and TRBJ2-2, with TRBD2 identical over 10 bases. J lost 0 bases, V lost 3 bases, and 5 bases had no gene match. This CDR3 has 17 residues. CDR1 is SGDLS, CDR2 YYNGEE, per germline. The CDR3 coding sequence is TGTGCCAGCAGCGGGGCTAGCGGGGGCTCGAACACCGGGGAGCTGTTTTTT. Its protein is CASSGASGGSNTGELFF.

V is TRBV7-9 and J is TRBJ1-4, with 7 nucleotides matching TRBD1. Trimming removed 5 bases from V and 3 bases from J; junction bases left unmatched: 3. Germline loops: CDR1 SEHNR, CDR2 FQNEAQ (reference sequence). This CDR3 region has 14 residues. Here the CDR3 reads CASSTGTANEKLFF. As DNA, the CDR3 is TGTGCCAGCAGCACCGGGACAGCTAATGAAAAACTGTTTTTT.

The chain links TRBV5-1 to TRBJ2-7; a weak D match, TRBD1 (9 bases). Trimming pared 3 bases from V and 3 bases from J, leaving 16 bases between. Germline V gives CDR1 SGHRS, CDR2 YFSETQ. The CDR3 extends over 15 amino acids. The CDR3: CASSSGGTGSYEQYF. The CDR3 DNA reads as TGCGCCAGCAGCTCGGGAGGGACAGGGAGCTACGAGCAGTACTTC.

The chain links TRBV11-2 to TRBJ1-2, with 8 bases that match TRBD1. Germline-derived CDR1 and CDR2 are SGHAT and FQNNGV. The CDR3 runs to 17 residues. V gave up 1 base and J gave up 4 bases; unmatched junction bases: 11. The DNA of the CDR3 is TGTGCCAGCAGCTTAGGGGCAATACAGGGGGTCGCCTATGGCTACACCTTC. Its translation is CASSLGAIQGVAYGYTF. Variable domain in full (rest from reference TRBV11-2 and TRBJ1-2): EAGVAQSPRYKIIEKRQSVAFWCNPISGHATLYWYQQILGQGPKLLIQFQNNGVVDDSQLPKDRFSAERLKGVDSTLKIQPAKLEDSAVYLCASSLGAIQGVAYGYTFGSGTRLTVV.

CDR3 DNA: TGTGCCAGCAGCTCCCACGATTTTGAGGGCGTTTTATCACCCCTCCACTTT. Translation: CASSSHDFEGVLSPLHF. The genes are TRBV4-2 and TRBJ1-6; no definite D call. V lost 5 bases to trimming and J lost 10 bases, with 24 bases between them. The length of the CDR3 is 17 residues. Germline V lookup: CDR1 LGHNA, CDR2 YNFKEQ.